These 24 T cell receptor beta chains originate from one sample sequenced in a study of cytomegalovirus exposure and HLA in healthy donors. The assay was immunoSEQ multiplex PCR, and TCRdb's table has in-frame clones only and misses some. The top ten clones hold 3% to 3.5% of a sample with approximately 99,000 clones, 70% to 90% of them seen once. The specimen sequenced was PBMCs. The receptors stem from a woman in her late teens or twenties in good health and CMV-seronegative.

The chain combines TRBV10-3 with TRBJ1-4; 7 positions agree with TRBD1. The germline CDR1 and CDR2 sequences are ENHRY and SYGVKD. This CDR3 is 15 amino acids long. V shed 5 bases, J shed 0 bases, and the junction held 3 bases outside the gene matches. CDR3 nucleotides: TGTGCCATCAGTTTCACAGGGGCAACTAATGAAAAACTGTTTTTT. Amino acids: CAISFTGATNEKLFF.

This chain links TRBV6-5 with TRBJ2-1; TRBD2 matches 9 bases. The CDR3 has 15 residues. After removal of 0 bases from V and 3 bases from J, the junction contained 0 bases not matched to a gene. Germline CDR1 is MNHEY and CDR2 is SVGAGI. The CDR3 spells CASSYSTSGYNEQFF. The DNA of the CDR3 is TGTGCCAGCAGTTACTCGACTAGCGGCTACAATGAGCAGTTCTTC.

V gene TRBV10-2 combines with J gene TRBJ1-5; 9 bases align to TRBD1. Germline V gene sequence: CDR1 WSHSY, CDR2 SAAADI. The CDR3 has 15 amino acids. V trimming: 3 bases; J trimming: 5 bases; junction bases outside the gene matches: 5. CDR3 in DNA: TGCGCCAGCAGTGATGGGACAGGGCTTTATCAGCCCCAGCATTTT. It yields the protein CASSDGTGLYQPQHF.

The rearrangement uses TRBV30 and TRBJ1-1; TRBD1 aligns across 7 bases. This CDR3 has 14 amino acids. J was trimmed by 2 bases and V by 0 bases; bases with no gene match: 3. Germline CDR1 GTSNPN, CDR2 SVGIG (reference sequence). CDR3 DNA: TGTGCCTGGAGTGTTAACAGGGGAAACACTGAAGCTTTCTTT. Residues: CAWSVNRGNTEAFF.

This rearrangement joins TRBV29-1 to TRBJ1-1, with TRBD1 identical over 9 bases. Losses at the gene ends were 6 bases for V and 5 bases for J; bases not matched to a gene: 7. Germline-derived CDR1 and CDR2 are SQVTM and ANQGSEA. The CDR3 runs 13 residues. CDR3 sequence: CSVWDREGTEAFF. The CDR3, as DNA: TGCAGCGTCTGGGACAGGGAGGGGACTGAAGCTTTCTTT.

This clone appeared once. For the CDR3, the DNA is TGTGCCAGCAGTGAGCGGGGGGGCAACACAGATACGCAGTATTTT. Protein: CASSERGGNTDTQYF. This chain links TRBV25-1 with TRBJ2-3; 9 nucleotides agree with TRBD2. CDR3 size: 15 residues. Germline V gene sequence: CDR1 MGHDK, CDR2 SYGVNS. The ends lost 3 bases at V and 2 bases at J; junction bases unmatched: 3.

The CDR3 DNA sequence: TGTGCCAGCAGTCAGACAGGGTTGAGGATAGATACGCAGTATTTT. The encoded protein is CASSQTGLRIDTQYF. The rearrangement joins TRBV6-5 to TRBJ2-3; 7 nucleotides align to TRBD1. J lost 5 bases, V lost 5 bases, and 10 bases had no gene match. The CDR3 totals 15 residues. The germline V gene encodes CDR1 MNHEY and CDR2 SVGAGI.

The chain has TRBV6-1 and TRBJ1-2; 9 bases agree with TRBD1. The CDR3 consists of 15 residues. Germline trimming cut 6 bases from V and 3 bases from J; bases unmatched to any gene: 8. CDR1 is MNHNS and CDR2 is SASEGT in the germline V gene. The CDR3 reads CASRGRDRADYGYTF. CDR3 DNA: TGTGCCAGCAGAGGCCGGGACAGGGCTGACTATGGCTACACCTTC.

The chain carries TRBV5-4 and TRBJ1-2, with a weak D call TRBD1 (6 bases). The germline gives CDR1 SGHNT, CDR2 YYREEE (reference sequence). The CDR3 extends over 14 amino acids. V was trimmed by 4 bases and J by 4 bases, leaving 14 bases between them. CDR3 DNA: TGTGCCAGCAGCCCCACAGGGCCCTCCTATGGCTACACCTTC. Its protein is CASSPTGPSYGYTF.

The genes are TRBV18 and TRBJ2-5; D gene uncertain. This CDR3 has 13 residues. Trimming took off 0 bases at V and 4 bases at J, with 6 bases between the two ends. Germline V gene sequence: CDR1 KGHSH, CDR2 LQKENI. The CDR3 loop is CASSPPMRETQYF. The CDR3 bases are TGTGCCAGCTCACCACCCATGAGAGAGACCCAGTACTTC.

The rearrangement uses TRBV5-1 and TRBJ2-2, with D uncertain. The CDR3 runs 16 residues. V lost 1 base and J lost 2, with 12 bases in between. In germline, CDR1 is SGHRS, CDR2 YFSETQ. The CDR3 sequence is CASSLTAGLNTGELFF. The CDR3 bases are TGCGCCAGCAGCTTGACGGCAGGCTTAAACACCGGGGAGCTGTTTTTT.

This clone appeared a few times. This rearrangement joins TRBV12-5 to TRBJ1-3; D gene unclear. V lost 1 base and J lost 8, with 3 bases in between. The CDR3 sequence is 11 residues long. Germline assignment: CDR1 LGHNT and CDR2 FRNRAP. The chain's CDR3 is CASGLAYTIYF. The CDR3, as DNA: TGTGCTAGTGGTTTGGCCTACACCATATATTTT.

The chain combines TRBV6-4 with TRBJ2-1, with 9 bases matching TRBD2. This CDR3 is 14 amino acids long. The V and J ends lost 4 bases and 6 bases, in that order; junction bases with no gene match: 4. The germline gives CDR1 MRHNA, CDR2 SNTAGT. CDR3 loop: CASSALAGANEQFF. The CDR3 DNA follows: TGTGCCAGCAGTGCTTTAGCGGGGGCCAATGAGCAGTTCTTC.

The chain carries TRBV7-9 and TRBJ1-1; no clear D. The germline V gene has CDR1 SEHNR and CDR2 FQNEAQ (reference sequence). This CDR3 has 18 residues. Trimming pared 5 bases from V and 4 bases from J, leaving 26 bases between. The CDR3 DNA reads TGTGCCAGCAGCCGACTTAAATCTAACCGAATAGATAGCACTGAAGCTTTCTTT. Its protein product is CASSRLKSNRIDSTEAFF.

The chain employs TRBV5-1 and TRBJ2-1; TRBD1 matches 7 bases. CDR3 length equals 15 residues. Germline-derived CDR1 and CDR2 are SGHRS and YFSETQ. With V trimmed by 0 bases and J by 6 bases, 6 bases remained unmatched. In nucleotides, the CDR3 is TGCGCCAGCAGCTTGGGACAGGGCATCTTCAATGAGCAGTTCTTC. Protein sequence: CASSLGQGIFNEQFF.

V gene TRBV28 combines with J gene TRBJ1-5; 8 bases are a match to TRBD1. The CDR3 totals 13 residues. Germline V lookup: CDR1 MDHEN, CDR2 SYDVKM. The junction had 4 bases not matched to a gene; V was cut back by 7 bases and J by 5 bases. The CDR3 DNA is TGTGCCAGCACCCGGACAGGGTATCAGCCCCAGCATTTT. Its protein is CASTRTGYQPQHF.

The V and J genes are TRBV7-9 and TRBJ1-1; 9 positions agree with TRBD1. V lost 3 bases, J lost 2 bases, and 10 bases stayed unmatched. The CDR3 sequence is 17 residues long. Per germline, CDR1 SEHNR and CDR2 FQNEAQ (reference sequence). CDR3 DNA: TGTGCCAGCAGCTTTATCCCGGGACAGGGATATAACACTGAAGCTTTCTTT. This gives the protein CASSFIPGQGYNTEAFF.

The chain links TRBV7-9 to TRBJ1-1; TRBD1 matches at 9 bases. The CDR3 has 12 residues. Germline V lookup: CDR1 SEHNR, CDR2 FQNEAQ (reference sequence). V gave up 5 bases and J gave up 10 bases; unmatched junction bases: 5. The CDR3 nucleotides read TGTGCCAGCAGCCGAACGGACAGGGGAGCTTTCTTT. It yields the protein CASSRTDRGAFF.

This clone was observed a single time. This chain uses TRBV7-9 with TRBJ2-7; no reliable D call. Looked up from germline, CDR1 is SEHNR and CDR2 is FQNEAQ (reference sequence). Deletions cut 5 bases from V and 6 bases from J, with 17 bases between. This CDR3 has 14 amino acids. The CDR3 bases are TGTGCCAGCAGCCCTGAAGCAGGCCCTCGCGAGCAGTACTTC. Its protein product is CASSPEAGPREQYF.

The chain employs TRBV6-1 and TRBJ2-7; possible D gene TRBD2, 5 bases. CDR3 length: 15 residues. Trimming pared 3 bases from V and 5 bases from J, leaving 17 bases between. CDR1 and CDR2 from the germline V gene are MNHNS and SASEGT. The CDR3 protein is CASSDLSGNADEQYF. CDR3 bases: TGTGCCAGCAGTGATCTTTCCGGGAACGCGGACGAGCAGTACTTC.

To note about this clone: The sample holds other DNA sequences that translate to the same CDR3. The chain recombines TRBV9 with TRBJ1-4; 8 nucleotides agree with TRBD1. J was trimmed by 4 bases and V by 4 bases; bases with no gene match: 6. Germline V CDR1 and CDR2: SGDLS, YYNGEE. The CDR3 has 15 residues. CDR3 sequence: CASSPTGGYNEKLFF. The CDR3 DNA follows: TGTGCCAGCAGCCCTACAGGGGGTTATAATGAAAAACTGTTTTTT.

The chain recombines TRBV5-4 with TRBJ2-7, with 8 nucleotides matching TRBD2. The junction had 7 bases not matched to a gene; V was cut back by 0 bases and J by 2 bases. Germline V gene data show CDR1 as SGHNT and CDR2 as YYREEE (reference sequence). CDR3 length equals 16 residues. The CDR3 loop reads CASSLASTGGPYEQYF. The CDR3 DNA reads TGTGCCAGCAGCTTGGCCAGCACGGGGGGGCCCTACGAGCAGTACTTC.

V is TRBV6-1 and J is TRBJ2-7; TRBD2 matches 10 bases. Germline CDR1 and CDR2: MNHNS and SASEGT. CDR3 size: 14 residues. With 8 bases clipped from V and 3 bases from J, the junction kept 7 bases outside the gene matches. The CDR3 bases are TGTGCCAGCGAGCCCAGCGGGGGGGACTACGAGCAGTACTTC. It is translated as CASEPSGGDYEQYF.

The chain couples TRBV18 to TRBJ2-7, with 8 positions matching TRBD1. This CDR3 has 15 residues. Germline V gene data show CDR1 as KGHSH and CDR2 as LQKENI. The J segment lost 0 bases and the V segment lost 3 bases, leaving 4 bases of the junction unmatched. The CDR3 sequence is CASSPGQGPSYEQYF. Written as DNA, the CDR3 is TGTGCCAGCTCACCTGGACAGGGCCCCTCCTACGAGCAGTACTTC.